The 9 T cell receptor beta chains given below trace back to one sample, sequenced in a study of glioma-infiltrating T cells. Amplification of TCR alpha and beta CDR3 regions from RNA used iRepertoire nested multiplex PCR. TCRdb recomputed calls from the multiplex PCR reads with MiXCR, one row per CDR3 protein. The sample yields roughly 100,000 distinct CDR3 sequences, about 30% seen once. Input material: glioma tissue, nonneoplastic brain tissue, or PBMCs (not recorded which). These receptor sequences come from a human donor with low-grade glioma or glioblastoma, undergoing nonglioma brain surgery, or in good health (not recorded which).

About this clonotype: One junction end does not reproduce the germline sequence, and a read error may be involved. The genes are TRBV7-2 and TRBJ2-7; tentatively, D is TRBD2 (5 bases). CDR3 length: 14 residues. CDR1 and CDR2 (germline): SGHTA, FQGNSA. The chain's CDR3 is CASSRLPDSHGQYF. The CDR3 DNA is TGCGCCAGCAGCCGACTACCCGATTCCCACGGGCAGTACTTC.

The table lists this clonotype with many counts. V gene TRBV4-3 combines with J gene TRBJ2-7; D remains unclear. The CDR3 extends over 13 amino acids. The V and J ends lost 0 bases and 1 base respectively, with 4 bases between them. From germline, CDR1 is LGHNA and CDR2 YSLEER. The CDR3 DNA reads as TGCGCCAGCAGCCAAGACAGATCCTACGAGCAGTACTTC. This sequence encodes CASSQDRSYEQYF.

This clonotype was recorded at least ten times. J is TRBJ2-7 and V is TRBV7-2; the D gene is possibly TRBD2 (6 bases). The CDR3 has 15 amino acids. Germline V gene lookup returns CDR1 SGHTA and CDR2 FQGNSA. Trimming removed 4 bases at V and 5 bases at J, with 18 bases between. The CDR3 spells CASSSGLPFTHEQYF. In DNA form, the CDR3 reads TGTGCCAGCAGCTCGGGACTCCCTTTCACCCACGAGCAGTACTTC.

With respect to this clonotype: Just one base apart from a much larger clone, this may be a read error. The V gene is TRBV28, the J gene TRBJ2-7; 8 bases fit TRBD1. The germline V gene has CDR1 MDHEN and CDR2 SYDVKM. The V gene end was trimmed by 5 bases and the J gene end by 2 bases; junction bases not matched to a gene: 8. This CDR3 is 15 amino acids long. Written as DNA, the CDR3 is TGTGCCAGCAGTCTTCCAAAGACAGGGGCCTACGAGCAGTACTTC. It yields the protein CASSLPKTGAYEQYF. Filled out from reference TRBV28 and TRBJ2-7, the complete variable domain reads DVKVTQSSRYLVKRTGEKVFLECVQDMDHENMFWYRQDPGLGLRLIYFSYDVKMKEKGDIPEGYSVSREKKERFSLILESASTNQTSMYLCASSLPKTGAYEQYFGPGTRLTVT.

Turning to this clonotype: A read error is possible here, since a much larger clone lies one base away. The CDR3 sequence: CASSYSISAGGTKAFF. DNA for the CDR3: TGTGCCAGCAGTTACTCGATTTCCGCGGGGGGGACTAAAGCTTTCTTT. This rearrangement joins TRBV6-5 to TRBJ1-1; D perhaps matches TRBD1 (5 bases). CDR1 is MNHEY and CDR2 is SVGAGI in the germline V gene. The V end lost 0 bases, the J end lost 9 bases, and 20 bases lay between the germline ends. The length of the CDR3 is 16 residues.

The chain combines TRBV30 with TRBJ1-3, with D perhaps TRBD1 (6 bases). V lost 3 bases, J lost 1 base, and 10 bases lay in between. Germline assignment: CDR1 GTSNPN and CDR2 SVGIG (reference sequence). The CDR3 extends over 14 amino acids. The CDR3 reads CAWRKGGSGNTIYF. CDR3 DNA sequence: TGTGCCTGGAGGAAAGGGGGTTCTGGAAACACCATATATTTT.

At least ten counts were recorded for this clonotype. The J gene is TRBJ2-7, the V gene TRBV7-9, with TRBD2 as a possible D gene (6 bases). Germline CDR1 reads SEHNR; CDR2 reads FQNEAQ (reference sequence). This CDR3 is built from 14 residues. Between the trimmed V and J ends, which lost 1 base and 3 bases, there was a span of 10 bases. The CDR3 spells CASSLGGSGYEQYF. CDR3 sequence (DNA): TGTGCCAGCAGCTTAGGAGGTAGCGGCTACGAGCAGTACTTC.

Turning to this clonotype: A read error may explain this, as a much larger clone is one base away. The chain is built from TRBV7-8 and TRBJ1-2; tentatively, D is TRBD1 (5 bases). The CDR3 runs to 14 residues. Deletions cut 5 bases from V and 3 bases from J, with 13 bases between. The germline CDR1 and CDR2 sequences are SGHVS and FQNEAQ. CDR3 protein: CASSQGSLDYGYTF. The DNA of the CDR3 is TGTGCCAGCAGCCAGGGCTCACTTGACTATGGCTACACCTTC.

This clonotype was picked up many times. This chain joins TRBV7-2 and TRBJ2-1; D is ambiguous. CDR1 is SGHTA, CDR2 FQGNSA, per germline. CDR3 size: 13 residues. V shed 6 bases and J shed 7 bases, with 13 bases lying between them. This CDR3 is CASSPYLTNEQFF. The CDR3 bases are TGTGCCAGCAGTCCATACCTGACAAATGAGCAGTTCTTC.